Included here is one TCR beta chain sequence, with context. Assay: immunoSEQ multiplex PCR; the TCRdb copy retains only in-frame clones and omits some. The sample carries around 9,000 clones, roughly 87% recorded once. This specimen belongs to a study of blood T cell dynamics during melanoma immunotherapy. Regarding time point: week 3, after first cycle of checkpoint inhibitor. The length of the CDR3 is 16 residues. Looked up from germline, CDR1 is SNHLY and CDR2 is FYNNEI. V was trimmed by 2 bases and J by 1 base, leaving 12 bases between them. The V call is TRBV2, the J call TRBJ2-4; D ambiguous. Sequenced material: blood, taken from a patient treated with checkpoint blockade. This TCR was recovered from a human donor with melanoma. The CDR3 protein is CASSESVLLAKNIQYF. The DNA of the CDR3 is TGTGCCAGCAGTGAATCGGTCCTCCTGGCCAAAAACATTCAGTACTTC.